This T cell receptor beta chain was identified during a study of cytomegalovirus exposure and HLA in healthy donors. The assay was immunoSEQ multiplex PCR, and TCRdb's table has in-frame clones only and misses some. The sample lists about 130,000 clones, 85% to 90% occurring once. The V gene end was trimmed by 3 bases and the J gene end by 8 bases; junction bases not matched to a gene: 10. The CDR3 totals 16 residues. The germline V gene encodes CDR1 SGDLS and CDR2 YYNGEE. Notes on the study in general: For cytomegalovirus status, the classifier reportedly gave diagnoses with high specificity and sensitivity.

On this clone itself: No antigen is known for it.

The J gene is TRBJ2-1, the V gene TRBV9; 11 positions match TRBD2. This receptor was taken from a woman in her 30s in good health and CMV-seropositive. Sequencing was carried out using PBMCs. CDR3 nucleotide sequence: TGTGCCAGCAGCGCCACGGTAGCGGGAGGGCTGGATGAGCAGTTCTTC. Its translation: CASSATVAGGLDEQFF.